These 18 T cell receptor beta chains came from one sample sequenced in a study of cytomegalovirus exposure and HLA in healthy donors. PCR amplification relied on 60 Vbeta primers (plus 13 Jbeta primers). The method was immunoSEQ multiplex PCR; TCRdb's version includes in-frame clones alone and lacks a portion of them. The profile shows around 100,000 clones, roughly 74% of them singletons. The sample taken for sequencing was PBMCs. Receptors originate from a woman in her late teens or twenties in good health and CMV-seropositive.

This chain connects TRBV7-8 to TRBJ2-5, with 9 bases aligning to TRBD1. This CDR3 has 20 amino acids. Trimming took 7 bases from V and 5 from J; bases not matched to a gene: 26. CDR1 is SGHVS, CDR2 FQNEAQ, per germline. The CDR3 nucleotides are TGTGCCAGCACCTCGGGACAGGGCCGGGGGTGGGCTGGAGGGTCTGAGACCCAGTACTTC. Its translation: CASTSGQGRGWAGGSETQYF.

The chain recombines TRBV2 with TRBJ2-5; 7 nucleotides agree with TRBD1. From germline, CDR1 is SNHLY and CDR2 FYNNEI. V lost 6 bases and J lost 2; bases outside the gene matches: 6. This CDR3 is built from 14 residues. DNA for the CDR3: TGTGCCAGCAGAGCGGACAGGTGGCAAGAGACCCAGTACTTC. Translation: CASRADRWQETQYF.

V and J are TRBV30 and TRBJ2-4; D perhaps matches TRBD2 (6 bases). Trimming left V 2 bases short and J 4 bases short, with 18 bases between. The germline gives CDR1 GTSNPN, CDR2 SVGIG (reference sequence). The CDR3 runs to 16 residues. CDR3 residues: CAWSPPTPGVKNIQYF. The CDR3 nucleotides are TGTGCCTGGAGTCCACCTACCCCGGGGGTTAAAAACATTCAGTACTTC.

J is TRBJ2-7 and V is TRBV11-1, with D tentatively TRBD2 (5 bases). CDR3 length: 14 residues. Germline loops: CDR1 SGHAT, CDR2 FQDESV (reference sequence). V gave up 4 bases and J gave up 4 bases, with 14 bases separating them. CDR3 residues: CASSSAGNKYEQYF. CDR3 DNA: TGTGCCAGCAGCTCTGCCGGGAATAAATACGAGCAGTACTTC.

The CDR3 loop is CASRDRSYEQFF. As DNA, the CDR3 is TGTGCCAGCAGGGACAGGTCCTATGAGCAGTTCTTC. This sequence joins TRBV5-6 and TRBJ2-1; 7 positions agree with TRBD1. The CDR3 is 12 amino acids. The V segment lost 5 bases and the J segment 8 bases; nucleotides outside the gene matches: 4. In germline, CDR1 is SGHDT, CDR2 YYEEEE.

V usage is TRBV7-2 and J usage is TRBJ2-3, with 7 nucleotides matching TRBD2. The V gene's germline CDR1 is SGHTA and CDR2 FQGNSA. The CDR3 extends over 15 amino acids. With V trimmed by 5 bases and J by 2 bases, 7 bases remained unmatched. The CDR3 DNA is TGTGCCAGCAGCGCACTAGCGACGACCACAGATACGCAGTATTTT. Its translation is CASSALATTTDTQYF.

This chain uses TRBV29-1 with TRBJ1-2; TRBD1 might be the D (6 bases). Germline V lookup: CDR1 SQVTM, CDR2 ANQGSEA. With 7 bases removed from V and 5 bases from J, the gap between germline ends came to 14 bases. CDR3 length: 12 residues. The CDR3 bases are TGCAGCGACTTGACAGGTTTATATGGCTACACCTTC. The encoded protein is CSDLTGLYGYTF.

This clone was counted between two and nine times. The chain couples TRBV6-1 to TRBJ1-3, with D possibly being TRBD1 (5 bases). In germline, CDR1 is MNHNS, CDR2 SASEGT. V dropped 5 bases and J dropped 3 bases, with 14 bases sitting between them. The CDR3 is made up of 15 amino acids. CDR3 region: CASSSSEGSGNTIYF. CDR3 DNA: TGTGCCAGCAGTTCGTCGGAGGGGAGTGGAAACACCATATATTTT.

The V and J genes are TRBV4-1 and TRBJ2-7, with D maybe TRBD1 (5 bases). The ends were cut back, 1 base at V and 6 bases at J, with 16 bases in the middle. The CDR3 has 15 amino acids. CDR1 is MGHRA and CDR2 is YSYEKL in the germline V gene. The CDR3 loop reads CASSQVPGQGLEQYF. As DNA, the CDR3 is TGCGCCAGCAGCCAAGTTCCCGGACAAGGGCTCGAGCAGTACTTC.

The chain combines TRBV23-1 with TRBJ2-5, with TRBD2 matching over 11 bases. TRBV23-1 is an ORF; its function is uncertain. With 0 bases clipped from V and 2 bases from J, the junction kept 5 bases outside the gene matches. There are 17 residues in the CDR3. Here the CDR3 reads CASSQSMGTSGQETQYF. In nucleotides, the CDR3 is TGCGCCAGCAGTCAATCGATGGGGACTAGCGGACAAGAGACCCAGTACTTC.

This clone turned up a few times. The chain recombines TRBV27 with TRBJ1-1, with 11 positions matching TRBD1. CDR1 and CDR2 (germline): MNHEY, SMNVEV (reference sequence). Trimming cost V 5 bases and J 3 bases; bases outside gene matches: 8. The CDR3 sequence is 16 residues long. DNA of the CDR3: TGTGCCAGCAGTGATCGGGACAGGGGGACGCACACTGAAGCTTTCTTT. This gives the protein CASSDRDRGTHTEAFF.

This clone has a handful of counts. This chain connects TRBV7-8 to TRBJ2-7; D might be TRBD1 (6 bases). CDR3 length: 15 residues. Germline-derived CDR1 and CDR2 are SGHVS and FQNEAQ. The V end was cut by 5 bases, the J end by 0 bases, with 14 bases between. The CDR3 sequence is CASSPGTKYSYEQYF. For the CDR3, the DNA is TGTGCCAGCAGCCCAGGGACAAAATACTCCTACGAGCAGTACTTC.

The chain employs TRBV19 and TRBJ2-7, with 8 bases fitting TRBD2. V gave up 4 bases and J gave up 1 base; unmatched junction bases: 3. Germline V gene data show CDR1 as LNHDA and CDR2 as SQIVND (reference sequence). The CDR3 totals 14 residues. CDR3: CASSTGGKSYEQYF. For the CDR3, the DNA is TGTGCCAGTAGTACGGGGGGGAAGTCCTACGAGCAGTACTTC.

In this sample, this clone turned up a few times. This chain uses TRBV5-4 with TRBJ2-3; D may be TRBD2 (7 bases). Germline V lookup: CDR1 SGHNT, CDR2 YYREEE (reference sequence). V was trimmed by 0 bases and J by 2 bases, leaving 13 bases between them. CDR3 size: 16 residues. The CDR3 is CASSLGRGRFTDTQYF. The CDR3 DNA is TGTGCCAGCAGCTTGGGGCGGGGGCGCTTCACAGATACGCAGTATTTT.

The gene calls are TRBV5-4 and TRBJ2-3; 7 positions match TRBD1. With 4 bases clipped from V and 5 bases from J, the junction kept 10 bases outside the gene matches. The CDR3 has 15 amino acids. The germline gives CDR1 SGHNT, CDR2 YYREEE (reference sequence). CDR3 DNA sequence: TGTGCCAGCAGCCTTAGGGGGCGAGGGGTAGATACGCAGTATTTT. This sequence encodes CASSLRGRGVDTQYF.

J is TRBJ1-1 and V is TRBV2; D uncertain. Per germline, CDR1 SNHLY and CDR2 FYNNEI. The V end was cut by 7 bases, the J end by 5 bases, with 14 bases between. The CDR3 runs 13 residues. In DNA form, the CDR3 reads TGTGCCAGCACGCCGCGAGGGAGGACTGAAGCTTTCTTT. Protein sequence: CASTPRGRTEAFF.

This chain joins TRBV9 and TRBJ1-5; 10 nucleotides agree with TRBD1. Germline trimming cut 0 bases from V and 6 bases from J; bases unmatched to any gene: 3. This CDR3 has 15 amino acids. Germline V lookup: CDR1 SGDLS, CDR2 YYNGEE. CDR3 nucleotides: TGTGCCAGCAGCGTAGGGGACAGGGGTAGTCAGCCCCAGCATTTT. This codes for CASSVGDRGSQPQHF.

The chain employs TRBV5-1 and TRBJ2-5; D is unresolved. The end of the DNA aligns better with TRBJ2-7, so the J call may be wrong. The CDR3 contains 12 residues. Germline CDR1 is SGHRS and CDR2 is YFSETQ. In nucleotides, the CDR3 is TGCGCCAGCAGCTTGACCGGGTACGAGCAGTACTTC. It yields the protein CASSLTGYEQYF.